The next 28 T cell receptor beta chains were all read from a single sample in a study of blood T cells in healthy people across ages (dated by TCRdb to 2015 to 2017). The method was 5' RACE. Data came from an Illumina HiSeq 2500. A second roughly 6 to 11 cycle PCR used a sample-barcoded 5' primer and a J-beta primer mix. The public reads were reanalyzed by TCRdb: fastp trimming at Q25, MiXCR alignment, in-frame beta chains only. Every entry covers one CDR3 protein and lists the most common genes and DNA from its rows. Within this sample are about 580,000 distinct CDR3 sequences, with around 50% of them counted one time only. Under 30% of the sample is held by the ten biggest clonotypes. The specimen was blood. The source of these receptors is an elderly man in good health.

This chain links TRBV3-1 with TRBJ2-3; 10 bases line up with TRBD1. V gave up 0 bases and J gave up 3 bases; unmatched junction bases: 6. Germline V gene data show CDR1 as LGHDT and CDR2 as YNNKEL (reference sequence). The CDR3 is 17 residues long. The CDR3 sequence: CASSQDMRDRGTDTQYF. The CDR3 nucleotides read TGTGCCAGCAGCCAAGATATGCGGGACAGGGGTACAGATACGCAGTATTTT.

The rearrangement joins TRBV7-9 to TRBJ1-2; 8 bases agree with TRBD1. V shed 5 bases and J 1 base; nucleotides not matched to a gene: 6. This CDR3 is 15 amino acids long. The germline V gene encodes CDR1 SEHNR and CDR2 FQNEAQ (reference sequence). The CDR3 DNA sequence: TGTGCCAGCAGCCGAGGGACAGGAGTTAACTATGGCTACACCTTC. Encoded protein: CASSRGTGVNYGYTF.

Ten or more counts support this clonotype. This CDR3 reads CASRRSPGGTNSPLHF. The CDR3 nucleotides read TGTGCCAGCAGACGTTCCCCGGGAGGCACCAATTCACCCCTCCACTTT. V and J are TRBV6-5 and TRBJ1-6; D uncertain. This CDR3 region has 16 residues. Germline CDR1 and CDR2: MNHEY and SVGAGI. The V end was cut by 6 bases, the J end by 7 bases, with 19 bases between.

This clonotype has a handful of counts. The J gene is TRBJ1-1, the V gene TRBV9; the match to TRBD1 covers 10 bases. Germline-derived CDR1 and CDR2 are SGDLS and YYNGEE. CDR3 length: 15 amino acids. The J segment lost 2 bases and the V segment lost 6 bases, leaving 7 bases of the junction unmatched. The CDR3 region is CASTRQGARNTEAFF. In DNA, the CDR3 is TGTGCCAGCACCAGACAGGGGGCTCGCAACACTGAAGCTTTCTTT.

The genes are TRBV10-3 and TRBJ2-7; 7 positions agree with TRBD1. The ends lost 3 bases at V and 4 bases at J; junction bases unmatched: 9. The CDR3 sequence is 15 residues long. Germline V CDR1 and CDR2: ENHRY, SYGVKD. The CDR3 is CAISDTGAIMYEQYF. In DNA, the CDR3 is TGTGCCATCAGTGACACAGGGGCTATTATGTACGAGCAGTACTTC.

The chain links TRBV7-8 to TRBJ2-3; TRBD2 agrees at 7 bases. The CDR3 has 16 amino acids. Germline V lookup: CDR1 SGHVS, CDR2 FQNEAQ. V lost 1 base and J lost 0; bases outside the gene matches: 4. CDR3 in amino acids: CASSLDSGESTDTQYF. CDR3 in DNA: TGTGCCAGCAGCTTAGACAGCGGGGAGAGCACAGATACGCAGTATTTT.

The V and J genes are TRBV28 and TRBJ2-7; 12 nucleotides align to TRBD1. Germline V gene sequence: CDR1 MDHEN, CDR2 SYDVKM. This CDR3 is built from 14 residues. Unmatched junction bases numbered 0, after V lost 6 bases and J lost 0 bases. The CDR3 loop is CASRGQGASYEQYF. The CDR3 coding sequence is TGTGCCAGCAGGGGACAGGGGGCCTCCTACGAGCAGTACTTC.

This clonotype was seen repeatedly, ten times or more. V and J are TRBV6-5 and TRBJ2-7; D is undetermined. The CDR3 spans 13 residues. Germline V gene lookup returns CDR1 MNHEY and CDR2 SVGAGI. Between the trimmed V and J ends, which lost 2 bases and 5 bases, there was a span of 10 bases. CDR3 nucleotides: TGTGCCAGCAGTTACACTCGGCTCCACGAGCAGTACTTC. Translation gives CASSYTRLHEQYF.

This clonotype showed up just a few times. The V call is TRBV11-2, the J call TRBJ2-5; 8 positions agree with TRBD2. The DNA end favors TRBJ2-7, so the J call may be wrong. Germline V lookup: CDR1 SGHAT, CDR2 FQNNGV. This CDR3 has 15 amino acids. The CDR3 here is CASSSRAGVGSEQYF. The CDR3 nucleotides read TGTGCCAGCAGCTCGCGAGCGGGAGTCGGGTCCGAGCAGTACTTC.

V and J are TRBV30 and TRBJ2-3; TRBD2 might be the D (7 bases). Trimming stripped 3 bases from V and 5 bases from J, with 15 bases between. CDR1 is GTSNPN, CDR2 SVGIG, per germline (reference sequence). There are 14 residues in the CDR3. CDR3 residues: CAWSVPGGRDTQYF. CDR3 bases: TGTGCCTGGAGCGTTCCGGGGGGCAGAGATACGCAGTATTTT.

The sample holds a few counts of this clonotype. The rearrangement joins TRBV3-1 to TRBJ1-6; 7 nucleotides match TRBD1. The ends lost 4 bases at V and 7 bases at J; junction bases unmatched: 4. Looked up from germline, CDR1 is LGHDT and CDR2 is YNNKEL (reference sequence). This CDR3 is built from 14 residues. In DNA, the CDR3 is TGTGCCAGCAGCCCAGGGGGGTGGAATTCACCCCTCCACTTT. It encodes CASSPGGWNSPLHF. Full variable domain (rest looked up from reference TRBV3-1 and TRBJ1-6): DTAVSQTPKYLVTQMGNDKSIKCEQNLGHDTMYWYKQDSKKFLKIMFSYNNKELIINETVPNRFSPKSPDKAHLNLHINSLELGDSAVYFCASSPGGWNSPLHFGNGTRLTVT.

The V and J genes are TRBV7-2 and TRBJ2-5; 9 nucleotides align to TRBD2. V lost 1 base and J lost 5; bases outside the gene matches: 8. Germline V lookup: CDR1 SGHTA, CDR2 FQGNSA. The CDR3 consists of 16 residues. CDR3 sequence reads: CASSLGVAGERETQYF. Here the CDR3 DNA reads TGTGCCAGCAGCTTAGGGGTAGCGGGGGAGCGGGAGACCCAGTACTTC.

This clonotype was recorded many times. The rearrangement joins TRBV6-6 to TRBJ2-7; no clear D gene. Trimming took 8 bases from V and 0 from J, leaving 14 bases between them. The germline gives CDR1 MNHNY, CDR2 SVGAGI (reference sequence). This CDR3 is built from 14 residues. The CDR3 DNA sequence: TGTGCCAGCTGCCCCGGTCAGAGCTCCTACGAGCAGTACTTC. It is translated as CASCPGQSSYEQYF.

V usage is TRBV4-3 and J usage is TRBJ2-1; D might be TRBD1 (6 bases). Between the trimmed V and J ends, which lost 3 bases and 6 bases, there was a span of 12 bases. CDR1 is LGHNA, CDR2 YSLEER, per germline. CDR3 length: 14 residues. The CDR3 is CASSQTGHSNEQFF. In nucleotides, the CDR3 is TGCGCCAGCAGCCAGACAGGACACTCCAATGAGCAGTTCTTC.

Remarks on this clonotype: At one boundary the junction diverges from the germline segment, which might be a read error. This chain connects TRBV4-3 to TRBJ1-4; no definite D call. The CDR3 is 15 amino acids. CDR1 is LGHNA, CDR2 YSLEER, per germline. The CDR3 is CASSQAGHGTEKLFF. CDR3 nucleotides: TGCGCCAGCAGCCAAGCCGGGCATGGAACTGAAAAGCTGTTTTTT.

The rearrangement joins TRBV6-5 to TRBJ2-3; tentative D call: TRBD2 (5 bases). Germline V gene sequence: CDR1 MNHEY, CDR2 SVGAGI. Trimming shortened V by 0 bases and J by 6 bases, and 16 bases separated the two germline ends. The CDR3 is made up of 16 amino acids. The CDR3: CASSYSGATGVDTQYF. In nucleotides, the CDR3 is TGTGCCAGCAGTTACTCGGGCGCCACCGGGGTGGATACGCAGTATTTT.

The chain is built from TRBV6-5 and TRBJ2-4, with D possibly TRBD1 on 6 matching bases. Trimming shortened V by 5 bases and J by 4 bases, and 15 bases separated the two germline ends. CDR1 and CDR2 from the germline V gene are MNHEY and SVGAGI. This CDR3 has 15 amino acids. CDR3 DNA sequence: TGTGCCAGCAGTATTCAGGGGACATCTAAAAACATTCAGTACTTC. It translates to CASSIQGTSKNIQYF.

This clonotype was found many times. The chain combines TRBV6-5 with TRBJ2-7; 7 positions match TRBD1. This CDR3 has 13 residues. Trimming removed 6 bases from V and 5 bases from J; junction bases left unmatched: 7. In germline, CDR1 is MNHEY, CDR2 SVGAGI. The CDR3 reads CASRRRGFDEQYF. In DNA, the CDR3 is TGTGCCAGCAGACGCAGGGGGTTCGACGAGCAGTACTTC.

The chain links TRBV20-1 to TRBJ1-1; D call uncertain. Trimming removed 5 bases at V and 3 bases at J, with 10 bases between. Germline V CDR1 and CDR2: DFQATT, SNEGSKA (reference sequence). The CDR3 is made up of 12 amino acids. The CDR3 here is CSADLGYTEAFF. The CDR3 DNA is TGCAGTGCTGACCTGGGCTACACTGAAGCTTTCTTT.

The chain recombines TRBV25-1 with TRBJ1-6; perhaps TRBD1 as D (5 bases). The CDR3 is made up of 15 amino acids. CDR1 is MGHDK, CDR2 SYGVNS, per germline. Trimming took off 9 bases at V and 4 bases at J, with 16 bases between the two ends. CDR3 residues: CASRSRDWYNSPLHF. CDR3 nucleotides: TGTGCCAGTAGAAGCCGGGACTGGTATAATTCACCCCTCCACTTT.

The sample holds a few counts of this clonotype. V and J are TRBV6-2 or TRBV6-3 and TRBJ2-1; tentatively, D is TRBD2 (6 bases). V lost 4 bases to trimming and J lost 4 bases, with 11 bases between them. The CDR3 is made up of 14 amino acids. Germline-derived CDR1 and CDR2 are MNHEY and SVGEGT. As DNA, the CDR3 is TGTGCCAGCAGTTCCCGCGGGACTTACAATGAGCAGTTCTTC. It is translated as CASSSRGTYNEQFF.

This clonotype was picked up a small number of times. The J gene is TRBJ2-1, the V gene TRBV9; possible D gene TRBD2, 5 bases. CDR3 length: 12 residues. The ends were cut back, 0 bases at V and 13 bases at J, with 11 bases in the middle. CDR1 SGDLS and CDR2 YYNGEE come from the germline V gene. CDR3 protein: CASSVDGGRQFF. CDR3 coding DNA: TGTGCCAGCAGCGTAGATGGTGGGAGACAGTTCTTC.

There are a few counts of this clonotype. The chain uses TRBV20-1 and TRBJ2-1; 8 positions match TRBD2. The CDR3 is 14 residues long. Germline V lookup: CDR1 DFQATT, CDR2 SNEGSKA (reference sequence). V lost 6 bases, J lost 2 bases, and 6 bases stayed unmatched. The CDR3 spells CSAPLRGAYNEQFF. In nucleotides, the CDR3 is TGCAGTGCCCCATTGCGGGGGGCCTACAATGAGCAGTTCTTC.

On this clonotype itself: Being one base from a much bigger clone, this may be a read error. The rearrangement uses TRBV6-6 and TRBJ1-4, with a weak D call TRBD1 (5 bases). The CDR3 has 17 residues. Germline V gene lookup returns CDR1 MNHNY and CDR2 SVGAGI (reference sequence). Here the CDR3 DNA reads TGTGCCAGCATTTACTTTTCGAACAGGCCCTTTAATGAAAAACTGTTTTTT. This encodes CASIYFSNRPFNEKLFF.

The V call is TRBV7-2, the J call TRBJ2-3; D may be TRBD2 (5 bases). The V end was cut by 4 bases, the J end by 2 bases, with 7 bases between. This CDR3 contains 13 residues. Germline V gene data show CDR1 as SGHTA and CDR2 as FQGNSA. The CDR3 coding sequence is TGTGCCAGCAGCTACGGGGTCACAGATACGCAGTATTTT. It is translated as CASSYGVTDTQYF.

This clonotype is a singleton in its sample. CDR3 amino acids: CASSYRGEYEQYF. The CDR3 bases are TGTGCCAGCAGTTACAGGGGCGAGTACGAGCAGTACTTC. The gene calls are TRBV6-6 and TRBJ2-7, with a possible D match to TRBD1 (5 bases). Trimming took off 2 bases at V and 4 bases at J, with 9 bases between the two ends. Germline lookup yields CDR1 MNHNY and CDR2 SVGAGI (reference sequence). The CDR3 is 13 residues long.

As concerns this clonotype: The junction departs from germline at one end; a sequencing error may be responsible. The chain recombines TRBV7-2 with TRBJ2-5; a weak D match, TRBD1 (6 bases). The CDR3 consists of 14 residues. Germline V lookup: CDR1 SGHTA, CDR2 FQGNSA. The CDR3 sequence is CASSVALGGETQYF. DNA of the CDR3: TGTGCCAGCAGCGTAGCGTTAGGGGGAGAGACCCAGTACTTC.

The chain employs TRBV7-2 and TRBJ2-3; D remains unclear. Germline values: CDR1 SGHTA, CDR2 FQGNSA. Trimming took off 6 bases at V and 11 bases at J, with 21 bases between the two ends. The CDR3 totals 14 residues. CDR3 DNA sequence: TGTGCCAGCAGACGCGAGCCTTCAGAGTGCAGGCAGTATTTT. Its protein is CASRREPSECRQYF.